The clone carrying this T cell receptor beta chain has a handful of counts. Antigen specificity is unknown. The primer mix had 60 Vbeta and 13 Jbeta primers. Clones were read by immunoSEQ multiplex PCR, and TCRdb kept only the in-frame ones, dropping some. The sample includes about 150,000 clones, around 67% of them seen just once. The entry originates in a study of cytomegalovirus exposure and HLA in healthy donors. Study at large: There were around 100 million unique TCR beta sequences, drawn from roughly 200 million T cells, in an earlier analysis.

Study findings and constraints: Across donors, presence/absence analyses took sequencing depth to be roughly uniform. TCR association rates varied by HLA locus in a later analysis, with DRB1 highest and HLA-C lowest.

The sequence came from a woman younger than 35 in good health and CMV-seronegative. Sequencing was carried out using PBMCs.

The chain's CDR3 is CASSLGLADSNEQFF. The CDR3 nucleotides are TGTGCCAGCAGCTTAGGCCTAGCGGACAGCAATGAGCAGTTCTTC. The V gene is TRBV7-2, the J gene TRBJ2-1, with D possibly being TRBD2 (7 bases). CDR1 SGHTA and CDR2 FQGNSA come from the germline V gene. CDR3 length: 15 amino acids. The germline V and J ends were trimmed by 1 base and 6 bases, with 13 bases remaining between them.